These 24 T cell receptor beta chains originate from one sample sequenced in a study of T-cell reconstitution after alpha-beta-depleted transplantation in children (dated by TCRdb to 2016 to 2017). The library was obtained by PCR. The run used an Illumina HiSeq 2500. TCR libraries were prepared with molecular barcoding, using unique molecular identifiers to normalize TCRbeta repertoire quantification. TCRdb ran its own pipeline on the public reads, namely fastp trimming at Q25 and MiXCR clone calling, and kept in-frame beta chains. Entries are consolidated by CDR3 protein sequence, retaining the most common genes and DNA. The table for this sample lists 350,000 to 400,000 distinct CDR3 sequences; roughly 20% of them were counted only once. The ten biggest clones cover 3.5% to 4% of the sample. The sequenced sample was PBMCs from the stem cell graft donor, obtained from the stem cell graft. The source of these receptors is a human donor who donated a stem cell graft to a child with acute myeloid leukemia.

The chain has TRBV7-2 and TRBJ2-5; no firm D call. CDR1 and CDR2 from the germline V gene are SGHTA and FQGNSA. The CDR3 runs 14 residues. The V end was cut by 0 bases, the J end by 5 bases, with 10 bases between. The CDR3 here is CASSLARGSETQYF. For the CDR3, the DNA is TGTGCCAGCAGCTTAGCCCGTGGTTCCGAGACCCAGTACTTC.

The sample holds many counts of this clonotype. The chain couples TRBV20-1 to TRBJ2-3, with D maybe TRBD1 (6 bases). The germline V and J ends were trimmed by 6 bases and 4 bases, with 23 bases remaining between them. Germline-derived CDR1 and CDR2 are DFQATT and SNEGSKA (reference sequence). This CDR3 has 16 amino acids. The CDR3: CSAPPRGGVVADTQYF. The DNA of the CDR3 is TGCAGTGCCCCCCCCAGAGGGGGAGTTGTAGCAGATACGCAGTATTTT.

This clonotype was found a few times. The CDR3 protein is CSAKPWDRGMDNEQFF. The CDR3 DNA reads TGCAGTGCTAAGCCTTGGGACAGGGGAATGGACAATGAGCAGTTCTTC. The rearrangement joins TRBV20-1 to TRBJ2-1; 10 nucleotides match TRBD1. The CDR3 spans 16 residues. J gave up 5 bases and V 4 bases, and 11 bases lay outside the gene matches. The germline gives CDR1 DFQATT, CDR2 SNEGSKA (reference sequence).

The CDR3 nucleotides are TGCAGTGCTAGAGATTCCGGGAGACAGGGACGTGGCACAGATACGCAGTATTTT. As protein: CSARDSGRQGRGTDTQYF. The chain links TRBV20-1 to TRBJ2-3; weak D call: TRBD1 (7 bases). Germline values: CDR1 DFQATT, CDR2 SNEGSKA (reference sequence). The CDR3 covers 18 residues. V lost 0 bases and J 1 base, leaving 20 bases between the germline ends.

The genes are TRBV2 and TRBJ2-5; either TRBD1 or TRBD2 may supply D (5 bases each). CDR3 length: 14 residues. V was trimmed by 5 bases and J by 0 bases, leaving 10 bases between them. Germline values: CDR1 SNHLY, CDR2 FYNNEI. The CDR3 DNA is TGTGCCAGCAGTAAGGGACGGAACCAAGAGACCCAGTACTTC. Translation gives CASSKGRNQETQYF.

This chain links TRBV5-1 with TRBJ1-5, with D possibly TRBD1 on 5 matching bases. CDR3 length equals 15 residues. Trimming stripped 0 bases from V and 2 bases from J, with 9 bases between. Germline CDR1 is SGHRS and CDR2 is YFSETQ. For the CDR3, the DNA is TGCGCCAGCAGCTTGGAAGGGGATGGCAATCAGCCCCAGCATTTT. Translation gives CASSLEGDGNQPQHF.

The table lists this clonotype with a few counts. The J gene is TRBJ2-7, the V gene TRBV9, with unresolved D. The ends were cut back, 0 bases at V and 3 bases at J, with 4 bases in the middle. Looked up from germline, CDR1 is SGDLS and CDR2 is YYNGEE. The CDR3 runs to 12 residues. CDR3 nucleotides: TGTGCCAGCAGCGTAGGACACTACGAGCAGTACTTC. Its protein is CASSVGHYEQYF. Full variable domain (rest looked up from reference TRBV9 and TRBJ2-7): DSGVTQTPKHLITATGQRVTLRCSPRSGDLSVYWYQQSLDQGLQFLIQYYNGEERAKGNILERFSAQQFPDLHSELNLSSLELGDSALYFCASSVGHYEQYFGPGTRLTVT.

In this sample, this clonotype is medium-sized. The CDR3 region has the DNA TGTGCCAGCAGTGAAGAGGCTAGCGGGACGAGCACAGATACGCAGTATTTT. Translated: CASSEEASGTSTDTQYF. This chain joins TRBV25-1 and TRBJ2-3, with 9 bases matching TRBD2. From germline, CDR1 is MGHDK and CDR2 SYGVNS. The length of the CDR3 is 17 residues. The J segment lost 0 bases and the V segment lost 2 bases, leaving 6 bases of the junction unmatched.

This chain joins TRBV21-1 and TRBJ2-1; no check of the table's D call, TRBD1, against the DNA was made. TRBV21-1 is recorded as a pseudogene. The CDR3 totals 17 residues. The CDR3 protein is CASRSEGGTGGRDEQFF. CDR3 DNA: TGTGCCAGCCGGTCGGAAGGGGGGACAGGAGGTAGGGATGAGCAGTTCTTC.

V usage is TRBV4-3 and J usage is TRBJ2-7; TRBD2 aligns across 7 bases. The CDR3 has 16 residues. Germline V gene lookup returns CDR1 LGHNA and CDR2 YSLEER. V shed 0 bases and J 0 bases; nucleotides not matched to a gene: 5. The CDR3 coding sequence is TGCGCCAGCAGCCAAGATCGACTAGCTATCTCCTACGAGCAGTACTTC. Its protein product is CASSQDRLAISYEQYF.

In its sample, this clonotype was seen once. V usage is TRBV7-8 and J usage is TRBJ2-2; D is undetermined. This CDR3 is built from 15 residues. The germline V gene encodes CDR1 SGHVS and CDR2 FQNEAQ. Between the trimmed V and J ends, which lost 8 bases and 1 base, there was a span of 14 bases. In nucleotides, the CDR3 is TGTGCCAGCCTCAGCTCGTGGCAGAACACCGGGGAGCTGTTTTTT. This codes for CASLSSWQNTGELFF. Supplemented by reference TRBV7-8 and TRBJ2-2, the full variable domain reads GAGVSQSPRYKVAKRGQDVALRCDPISGHVSLFWYQQALGQGPEFLTYFQNEAQLDKSGLPSDRFFAERPEGSVSTLKIQRTQQEDSAVYLCASLSSWQNTGELFFGEGSRLTVL.

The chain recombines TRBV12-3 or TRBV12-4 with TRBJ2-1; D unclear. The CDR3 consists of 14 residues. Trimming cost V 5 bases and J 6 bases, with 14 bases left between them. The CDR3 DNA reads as TGTGCCAGCAGTGCCCTCGCGGCCCGCAATGAGCAGTTCTTC. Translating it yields CASSALAARNEQFF.

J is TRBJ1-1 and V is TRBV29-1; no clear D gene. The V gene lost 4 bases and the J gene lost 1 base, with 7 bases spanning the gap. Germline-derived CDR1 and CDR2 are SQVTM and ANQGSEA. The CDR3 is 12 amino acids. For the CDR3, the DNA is TGCAGCGTTGGTTGGAGGAACACTGAAGCTTTCTTT. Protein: CSVGWRNTEAFF.

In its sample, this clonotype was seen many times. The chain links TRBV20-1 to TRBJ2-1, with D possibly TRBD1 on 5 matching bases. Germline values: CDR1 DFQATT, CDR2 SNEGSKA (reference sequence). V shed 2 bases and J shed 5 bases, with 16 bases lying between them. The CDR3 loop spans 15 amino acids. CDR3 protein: CSARRSYSGHNEQFF. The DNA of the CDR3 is TGCAGTGCTAGACGTAGCTACTCAGGGCACAATGAGCAGTTCTTC.

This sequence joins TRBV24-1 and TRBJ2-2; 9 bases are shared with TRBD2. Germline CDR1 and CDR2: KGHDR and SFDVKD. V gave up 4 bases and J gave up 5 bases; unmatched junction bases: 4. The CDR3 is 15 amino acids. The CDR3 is CATSDHTSGTGELFF. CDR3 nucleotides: TGTGCCACCAGTGACCACACTAGCGGGACCGGGGAGCTGTTTTTT.

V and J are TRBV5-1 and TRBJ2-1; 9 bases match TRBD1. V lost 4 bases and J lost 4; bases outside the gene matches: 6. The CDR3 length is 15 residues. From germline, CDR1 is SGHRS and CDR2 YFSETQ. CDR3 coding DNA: TGCGCCAGCAGCGCTCCCGGGACAGGGTACAATGAGCAGTTCTTC. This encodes CASSAPGTGYNEQFF.

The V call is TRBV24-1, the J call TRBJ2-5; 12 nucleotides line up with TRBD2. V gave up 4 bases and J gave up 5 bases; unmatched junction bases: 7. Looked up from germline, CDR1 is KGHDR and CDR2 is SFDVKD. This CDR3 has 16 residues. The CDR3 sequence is CATSDRRLAGGETQYF. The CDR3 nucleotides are TGTGCCACCAGTGACCGTAGGCTAGCGGGGGGGGAGACCCAGTACTTC.

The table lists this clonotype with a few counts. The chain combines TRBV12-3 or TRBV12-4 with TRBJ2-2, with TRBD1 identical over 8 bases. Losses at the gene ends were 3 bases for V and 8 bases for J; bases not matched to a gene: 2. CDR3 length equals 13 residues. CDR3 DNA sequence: TGTGCCAGCAGTTTCAGGGGGCGTGGGGAGCTGTTTTTT. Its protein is CASSFRGRGELFF.

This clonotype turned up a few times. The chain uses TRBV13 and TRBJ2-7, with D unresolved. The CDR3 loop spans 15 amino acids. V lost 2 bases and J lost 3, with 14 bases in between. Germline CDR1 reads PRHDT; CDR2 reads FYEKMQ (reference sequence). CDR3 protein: CASSLRGEGIYEQYF. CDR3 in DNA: TGTGCCAGCAGCTTACGTGGGGAAGGGATCTACGAGCAGTACTTC. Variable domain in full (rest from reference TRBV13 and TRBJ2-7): AAGVIQSPRHLIKEKRETATLKCYPIPRHDTVYWYQQGPGQDPQFLISFYEKMQSDKGSIPDRFSAQQFSDYHSELNMSSLELGDSALYFCASSLRGEGIYEQYFGPGTRLTVT.

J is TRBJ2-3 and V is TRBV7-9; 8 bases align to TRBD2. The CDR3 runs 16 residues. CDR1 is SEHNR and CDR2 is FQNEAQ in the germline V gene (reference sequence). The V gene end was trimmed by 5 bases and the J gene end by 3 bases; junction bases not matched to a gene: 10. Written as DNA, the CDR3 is TGTGCCAGCAGCGCCCCCGGGACTAGACGTACAGATACGCAGTATTTT. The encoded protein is CASSAPGTRRTDTQYF.

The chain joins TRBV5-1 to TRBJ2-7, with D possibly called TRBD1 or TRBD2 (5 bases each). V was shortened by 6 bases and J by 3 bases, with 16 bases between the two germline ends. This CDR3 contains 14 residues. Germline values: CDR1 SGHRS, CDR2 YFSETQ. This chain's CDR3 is CASTPGAINYEQYF. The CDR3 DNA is TGCGCCAGCACTCCCGGGGCTATAAACTACGAGCAGTACTTC.

CDR3 nucleotides: TGTGCCAGCAGTTACTGGGGGGGGACCGCTCAAGAGACCCAGTACTTC. Its translation is CASSYWGGTAQETQYF. The genes are TRBV6-2 or TRBV6-3 and TRBJ2-5, with TRBD2 identical over 7 bases. V shed 1 base, J shed 2 bases, and the junction held 7 bases outside the gene matches. The CDR3 sequence is 16 residues long. CDR1 and CDR2 from the germline V gene are MNHEY and SVGEGT.

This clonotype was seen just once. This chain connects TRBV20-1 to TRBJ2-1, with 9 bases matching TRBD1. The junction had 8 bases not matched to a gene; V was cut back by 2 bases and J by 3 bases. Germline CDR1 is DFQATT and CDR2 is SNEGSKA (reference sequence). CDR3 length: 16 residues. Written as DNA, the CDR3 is TGCAGTGCTAGAATGTTGGGGACAGGGCTCTACAATGAGCAGTTCTTC. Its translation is CSARMLGTGLYNEQFF.

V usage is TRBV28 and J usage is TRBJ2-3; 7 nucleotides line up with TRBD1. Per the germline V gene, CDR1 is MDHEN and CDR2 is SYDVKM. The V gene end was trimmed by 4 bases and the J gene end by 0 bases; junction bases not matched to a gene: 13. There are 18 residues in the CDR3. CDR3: CASSYAPRDRDSTDTQYF. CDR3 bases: TGTGCCAGCAGTTACGCTCCTCGAGACAGGGACAGCACAGATACGCAGTATTTT.